The 18 T cell receptor beta chains below were found in one sample sequenced in a study of cytomegalovirus exposure and HLA in healthy donors. The PCR employed 60 Vbeta primers together with 13 Jbeta primers. The repertoire was sequenced with immunoSEQ multiplex PCR; TCRdb's copy has only in-frame clones and lacks some. The sample has 95,000 to 100,000 clones; over 65% are singletons. Sequenced material: PBMCs. These receptors were obtained from a male donor in good health and CMV-seronegative.

This clone was counted between two and nine times. The rearrangement links TRBV19 to TRBJ2-3, with D tentatively TRBD2 (6 bases). The CDR3 is 14 amino acids. CDR1 and CDR2 from the germline V gene are LNHDA and SQIVND (reference sequence). V lost 1 base and J lost 2, with 7 bases in between. The CDR3: CASSIGEVTDTQYF. CDR3 nucleotide sequence: TGTGCCAGTAGTATAGGGGAGGTCACAGATACGCAGTATTTT.

The chain joins TRBV27 to TRBJ1-2; TRBD1 aligns across 8 bases. The CDR3 extends over 18 amino acids. Per germline, CDR1 MNHEY and CDR2 SMNVEV (reference sequence). The J segment lost 4 bases and the V segment lost 7 bases, leaving 20 bases of the junction unmatched. The CDR3 DNA follows: TGTGCCAGCACCTCCTCCCGAACCTCAGGGGGCCCTATCTATGGCTACACCTTC. Translating it yields CASTSSRTSGGPIYGYTF.

V usage is TRBV27 and J usage is TRBJ1-2; 9 bases line up with TRBD1. After removal of 5 bases from V and 5 bases from J, the junction contained 6 bases not matched to a gene. The CDR3 consists of 14 residues. CDR1 is MNHEY and CDR2 is SMNVEV in the germline V gene (reference sequence). CDR3 in amino acids: CASSPPGQGYGYTF. The CDR3 DNA follows: TGTGCCAGCAGTCCCCCGGGACAGGGTTATGGCTACACCTTC.

This clone was counted a single time. The gene calls are TRBV6-5 and TRBJ2-7; tentative D call: TRBD2 (6 bases). This CDR3 is 13 amino acids long. From germline, CDR1 is MNHEY and CDR2 SVGAGI. V lost 6 bases and J lost 4, with 13 bases in between. DNA of the CDR3: TGTGCCAGCAGGGATGCCGCGGGATACGAGCAGTACTTC. The encoded protein is CASRDAAGYEQYF.

The rearrangement joins TRBV6-1 to TRBJ2-1; D uncertain. Trimming took off 4 bases at V and 2 bases at J, with 12 bases between the two ends. Per germline, CDR1 MNHNS and CDR2 SASEGT. There are 15 residues in the CDR3. The CDR3 sequence: CASSGLGGAYNEQFF. DNA of the CDR3: TGTGCCAGCAGTGGACTTGGCGGAGCCTACAATGAGCAGTTCTTC.

The chain employs TRBV6-5 and TRBJ2-1; no clear D. Deletions cut 6 bases from V and 9 bases from J, with 12 bases between. CDR1 MNHEY and CDR2 SVGAGI come from the germline V gene. The CDR3 has 12 amino acids. DNA of the CDR3: TGTGCCAGCAGACCCGAACTATCTGAGCAGTTCTTC. This sequence encodes CASRPELSEQFF.

This clone was recorded a few times. The chain couples TRBV13 to TRBJ2-7; tentatively, D is TRBD2 (6 bases). The germline V and J ends were trimmed by 6 bases and 3 bases, with 15 bases remaining between them. Germline loops: CDR1 PRHDT, CDR2 FYEKMQ (reference sequence). The CDR3 totals 14 residues. The CDR3 is CASRSRGGDYEQYF. The CDR3 DNA is TGTGCCAGCAGGTCGAGGGGAGGCGACTACGAGCAGTACTTC. Using reference TRBV13 and TRBJ2-7 for the parts outside the CDR3, the full variable domain is AAGVIQSPRHLIKEKRETATLKCYPIPRHDTVYWYQQGPGQDPQFLISFYEKMQSDKGSIPDRFSAQQFSDYHSELNMSSLELGDSALYFCASRSRGGDYEQYFGPGTRLTVT.

This chain uses TRBV6-5 with TRBJ2-1; 9 nucleotides line up with TRBD2. CDR3 size: 16 residues. Per the germline V gene, CDR1 is MNHEY and CDR2 is SVGAGI. The V gene end was trimmed by 0 bases and the J gene end by 7 bases; junction bases not matched to a gene: 7. The CDR3 DNA follows: TGTGCCAGCAGTTACTCAGGCCTAGCGGGGCTTAATGAGCAGTTCTTC. Amino acids: CASSYSGLAGLNEQFF.

The V call is TRBV7-3, the J call TRBJ1-1; D is undetermined. CDR1 is SGHTA, CDR2 FQGTGA, per germline. Trimming left V 5 bases short and J 0 bases short, with 10 bases between. The CDR3 has 14 residues. The CDR3 region has the DNA TGTGCCAGCAGCCTAAGCGGGATGAACACTGAAGCTTTCTTT. It translates to CASSLSGMNTEAFF.

This chain uses TRBV2 with TRBJ2-3; D remains ambiguous. The CDR3 length is 15 residues. From germline, CDR1 is SNHLY and CDR2 FYNNEI. V was clipped by 5 bases and J by 0 bases, with 12 bases between them. Here the CDR3 reads CASSRVGSSTDTQYF. The CDR3 DNA reads as TGTGCCAGCAGTCGCGTCGGGTCCAGCACAGATACGCAGTATTTT.

The gene calls are TRBV13 and TRBJ2-3; D unclear. V dropped 6 bases and J dropped 2 bases, with 3 bases sitting between them. This CDR3 comprises 11 residues. CDR1 and CDR2 (germline): PRHDT, FYEKMQ (reference sequence). The CDR3 here is CASRYTDTQYF. The CDR3 nucleotides are TGTGCCAGCAGGTACACAGATACGCAGTATTTT.

This clone was picked up one time. The chain couples TRBV2 to TRBJ2-7, with a tentative D call TRBD2 (6 bases). CDR1 is SNHLY, CDR2 FYNNEI, per germline. V was shortened by 6 bases and J by 2 bases, with 17 bases between the two germline ends. The CDR3 length is 15 residues. The CDR3, as DNA: TGTGCCAGCAGCCACGGGGACTCACCAGCCTACGAGCAGTACTTC. Translated, it gives CASSHGDSPAYEQYF.

The J gene is TRBJ1-5, the V gene TRBV11-2; D might be TRBD1 (5 bases). The length of the CDR3 is 14 residues. V was clipped by 5 bases and J by 6 bases, with 14 bases between them. Germline V gives CDR1 SGHAT, CDR2 FQNNGV. CDR3 in DNA: TGTGCCAGCAGCCTCCGGGACTACGGTCAGCCCCAGCATTTT. It is translated as CASSLRDYGQPQHF.

The chain links TRBV29-1 to TRBJ2-1, with TRBD2 as a possible D gene (6 bases). This CDR3 has 15 residues. Trimming removed 6 bases at V and 1 base at J, with 16 bases between. Germline CDR1 SQVTM, CDR2 ANQGSEA. The DNA of the CDR3 is TGCAGCGTCGAGGGGCGGGATGATTCCTACAATGAGCAGTTCTTC. Translated, it gives CSVEGRDDSYNEQFF.

The CDR3 DNA reads TGTGCCAGCAGCCTCACAACAATGGCCCCGCTGGAGGAGGAGAGCTCTGGAAACACCATATATTTT. Translated: CASSLTTMAPLEEESSGNTIYF. V and J are TRBV4-2 and TRBJ1-3; D remains ambiguous. The CDR3 is 22 residues long. The germline V gene has CDR1 LGHNA and CDR2 YNFKEQ. The germline V and J ends were trimmed by 4 bases and 0 bases, with 31 bases remaining between them.

The CDR3 region has the DNA TGTGCCAGTAGTAGGAGGGCAGATACGCAGTATTTT. It yields the protein CASSRRADTQYF. The V call is TRBV19, the J call TRBJ2-3; D perhaps matches TRBD2 (6 bases). The CDR3 totals 12 residues. CDR1 LNHDA and CDR2 SQIVND come from the germline V gene (reference sequence). V was shortened by 4 bases and J by 4 bases, with 6 bases between the two germline ends.

The V call is TRBV5-6, the J call TRBJ1-2; D gene uncertain. V was clipped by 7 bases and J by 1 base, with 11 bases between them. The CDR3 is made up of 13 amino acids. Germline CDR1 and CDR2: SGHDT and YYEEEE. CDR3 residues: CASLKRINYGYTF. The CDR3 DNA reads as TGTGCCAGCCTAAAGCGAATTAACTATGGCTACACCTTC.

This clone was seen a single time. The rearrangement links TRBV10-3 to TRBJ1-5; 9 positions match TRBD1. Looked up from germline, CDR1 is ENHRY and CDR2 is SYGVKD. CDR3 length: 17 residues. The V and J ends lost 5 bases and 0 bases, in that order; junction bases with no gene match: 8. The CDR3 region has the DNA TGTGCCATCAGTCCGGGACAGGGAATCAATAGCAATCAGCCCCAGCATTTT. It encodes CAISPGQGINSNQPQHF.